This T cell receptor beta chain was captured in a study of response to subunit inactivated influenza vaccine. This clonotype was detected many times. What it binds is unknown. Broader study findings: Few additional T cells are recruited per seasonal influenza vaccination, authors suggested.

Germline trimming cut 5 bases from V and 2 bases from J; bases unmatched to any gene: 5. The CDR3 runs to 15 residues. Germline V gene data show CDR1 as SGHTA and CDR2 as FQGNSA. TCRdb independently ran MiXCR on the RT-PCR reads; one entry per CDR3 protein. The data contain around 530,000 distinct CDR3 sequences, 12% of them singletons. The clonotype comes from a man aged 50 or older who received an inactivated influenza vaccine. This chain links TRBV7-2 with TRBJ2-3, with 9 positions matching TRBD2. The sample here was PBMCs from blood, taken on the day of vaccination. CDR3 bases: TGTGCCAGCAGCGGCGGGGGGGCTAACACAGATACGCAGTATTTT. Residues: CASSGGGANTDTQYF.